This T cell receptor (beta chain) was recovered during a study of cytomegalovirus exposure and HLA in healthy donors. The study ran its PCR with 60 Vbeta and 13 Jbeta primers. Data came from immunoSEQ multiplex PCR; TCRdb stores just in-frame clones and leaves some out. The data contain approximately 150,000 clones, roughly 80% of them singletons. Trimming cost V 0 bases and J 2 bases, with 9 bases left between them. There are 15 residues in the CDR3. Germline V gene data show CDR1 as SGDLS and CDR2 as YYNGEE. Only a few counts were recorded for this clone. This sequence originates from a woman in her 30s in good health and CMV-seronegative. This rearrangement joins TRBV9 to TRBJ2-1; D might be TRBD2 (5 bases). The sequenced sample consisted of PBMCs. The CDR3 is CASSVDDGTYNEQFF. As DNA, the CDR3 is TGTGCCAGCAGCGTAGATGACGGGACCTACAATGAGCAGTTCTTC.